Included here is one T cell receptor (beta chain) sequence, with context. This clonotype was counted at least ten times. The specificity of this receptor is unknown. Base-call qualities are not available, and no considerably larger clone is one nucleotide away. These data belong to a study of CD8 T cells in ankylosing spondylitis (dated by TCRdb to 2016 to 2017). For the study in its entirety: T cell receptor beta repertoires were profiled in healthy donors and ankylosing spondylitis patients so that disease-linked TCR variants could be found. The full study cohort was made up of approximately 24 ankylosing spondylitis patients and 108 healthy donors. Peripheral blood was sampled, and synovial fluid was also collected from ankylosing spondylitis patients.

These reads were obtained on an Illumina HiSeq 2500. Quantitative 5'-RACE with molecular barcodes was used to prepare TCR beta libraries. Processing in the source paper ran as follows. A new computational method based on a probabilistic model of VDJ rearrangement was used to identify disease-linked TCR variants. TCRdb itself trimmed the public reads at Q25 with fastp, ran MiXCR and retained productive beta chains. Every entry covers one CDR3 protein and lists the most common genes and DNA from its rows. In this record, the V and J calls reflect TCRdb's handling and not the investigators' own analysis. In this sample the table shows tens of thousands of distinct CDR3 sequences, just over 2.5% of which occur a single time. The ten biggest clones cover approximately 7.6% of the sample. What the study reported, not specific to this receptor: Some TCR beta motif variants had previously been reported in synovial fluid and blood of reactive arthritis patients, which suggested common disease-initiation mechanisms. Blood from ankylosing spondylitis patients appeared to be characterized by a TCR beta motif made up of under ten highly homologous amino acid variants. The disease-linked clones had a CD8+ phenotype and were found at relatively low frequencies in peripheral blood. Significant enrichment of the disease-linked clones was reported in matched synovial fluid samples from ankylosing spondylitis patients.

Cut back by 3 bases and 8 bases, the V and J ends lie 8 bases apart. CDR1 and CDR2, looked up from the germline V gene, are SGDLS and YYNGEE. The CDR3 has 12 amino acids, counting the end cysteine and phenylalanine. The DNA shown is the 36-base CDR3, in frame from base 1. The TCR originated in a female donor with ankylosing spondylitis or in good health (not recorded which). The sequence links TRBV9 to TRBJ1-4, and TRBD1 may be the D gene, going by 5 matching bases. Sequenced material: blood, either unsorted or a sorted T cell fraction (not recorded which). DNA sequence: TGTGCCAGCAGCGCGGGGGGGGAAAAACTGTTTTTT. This gives the protein CASSAGGEKLFF.